This TCR beta chain was sequenced during a study of regulatory T cells in long-lasting Graves disease. Construction of TCR beta libraries relied on iRepertoire HTBI primers and on Arm-PCR targeting CDR3 regions. Methods used by the authors: The samples yielded 55 to 75 TRBV and more than eleven TRBJ segments. TCRdb analysed the multiplex PCR reads with MiXCR anew, one entry per CDR3 protein. TCRdb's processing, not the authors' own work, is the source of the V and J calls. The sample yields about 290,000 distinct CDR3 sequences, 22% seen once. Indicated time point: persistent/refractory GD, antithyroid drugs over 5 years with positive TRAb. PBMCs were the source of the RNA used for TCR sequencing. Patients all came to the study from an endocrinology department in Xi'an, China. Study-level results: The analysis examined peripheral blood only and excluded thyroid tissue. TCR diversity was lower in persistent than newly diagnosed Graves' disease.

With regard to this clonotype: Its antigen is undetermined.

This CDR3 region has 17 residues. Germline V gives CDR1 SGHVS, CDR2 FQNEAQ. Trimming took off 7 bases at V and 6 bases at J, with 27 bases between the two ends. This material consisted of peripheral blood mononuclear cells (PBMCs), taken when the disease was refractory, from a patient treated with antithyroid drugs. The genes are TRBV7-8 and TRBJ1-2; possible D gene TRBD1, 5 bases. The clonotype originates from a female donor with Graves disease. The CDR3 loop reads CASIPGRRDYEQDGYTF. The CDR3 nucleotides are TGTGCCAGCATCCCAGGACGCCGGGACTACGAACAAGATGGCTACACCTTC.